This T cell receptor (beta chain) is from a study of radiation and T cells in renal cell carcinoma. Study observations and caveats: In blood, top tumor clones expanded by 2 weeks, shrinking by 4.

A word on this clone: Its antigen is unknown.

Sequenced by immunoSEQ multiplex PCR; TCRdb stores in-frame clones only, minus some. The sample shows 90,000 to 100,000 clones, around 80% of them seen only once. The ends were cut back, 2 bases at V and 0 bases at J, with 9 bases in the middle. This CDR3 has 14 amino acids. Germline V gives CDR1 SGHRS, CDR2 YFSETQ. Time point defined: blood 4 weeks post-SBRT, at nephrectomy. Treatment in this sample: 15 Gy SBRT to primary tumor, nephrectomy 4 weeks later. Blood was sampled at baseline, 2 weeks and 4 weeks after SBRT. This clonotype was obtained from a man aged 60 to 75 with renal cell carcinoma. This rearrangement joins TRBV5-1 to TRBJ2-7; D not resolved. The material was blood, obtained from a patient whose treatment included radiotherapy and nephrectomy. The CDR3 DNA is TGCGCCAGCAGCTTTGAGGTAAGCTCCTACGAGCAGTACTTC. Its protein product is CASSFEVSSYEQYF.